This T cell receptor beta chain was documented in a study of T cell responses to AZD1222 COVID-19 vaccine. In regard to this clone: The antigen is not known.

The CDR3 loop spans 13 amino acids. V was pared by 8 bases and J by 12 bases, with 25 bases between. Germline values: CDR1 SQVTM, CDR2 ANQGSEA. General study points: Unmutated variant regions are reportedly the target of nearly half of TCRs that are spike-specific. Every sample of the repertoires postdated the peak T cell response.

Some clones are missing from TCRdb's copy, which holds only in-frame ones; the method was immunoSEQ multiplex PCR. Of approximately 110,000 clones listed, around 94% are singletons. The genes are TRBV29-1 and TRBJ1-1, with TRBD1 as a possible D gene (5 bases). The sequence derives from an adult in good health. Specimen: peripheral blood, collected on day 0 of AZD1222 vaccination. The CDR3 sequence: CSPHYKDSGRTFF. The CDR3 coding sequence is TGCAGCCCACACTATAAAGACAGCGGAAGAACTTTCTTT.